The rows below give T cell receptor beta chains drawn from one sample of a study of persistence of HIV-infected CD4 T cells. Some clones are missing from TCRdb's copy, which holds only in-frame ones; the method was immunoSEQ multiplex PCR. The table has 25,000 to 30,000 clones, approximately 82% seen once. No antigen has been assigned to these receptors. The input for sequencing was CD4+ T cells sorted from PBMCs after roughly 19-hour stimulation, taken from a patient who received antiretroviral therapy. These receptors came from an adult man with HIV who was CMV-seropositive. Both conserved end residues are part of each CDR3. Each record gives: J gene, D gene, V gene, clone size, CDR3 protein, CDR3 DNA. D genes are given only for firm matches. Clone size is given for some rows only: seen once, a few or many times, or a class if the clone is expanded.

J: TRBJ2-3
D: .
V: TRBV7-2
size: .
CDR3: CASSPQSDVGTQYF
DNA: TGTGCCAGCAGCCCCCAAAGCGACGTGGGTACGCAGTATTTT

J: TRBJ2-7
D: TRBD2
V: TRBV7-2
size: .
CDR3: CASSFLSGGPSYEQYF
DNA: TGTGCCAGCAGCTTCCTTAGCGGGGGCCCCTCCTACGAGCAGTACTTC

J: TRBJ1-2
D: .
V: TRBV11-3
size: .
CDR3: CASSLSRWGSVGYTF
DNA: TGTGCCAGCAGCTTATCCCGGTGGGGATCTGTTGGCTACACCTTC

J: TRBJ1-1
D: TRBD1
V: TRBV29-1
size: few
CDR3: CSVSQGATEAFF
DNA: TGCAGCGTGTCACAGGGGGCGACTGAAGCTTTCTTT

J: TRBJ2-3
D: .
V: TRBV7-8
size: .
CDR3: CASSARQGTIGTDTQYF
DNA: TGTGCCAGCAGCGCCCGACAGGGGACTATTGGCACAGATACGCAGTATTTT

J: TRBJ2-7
D: .
V: TRBV12-3/TRBV12-4
size: once
CDR3: CASGDLREQYF
DNA: TGTGCCAGCGGGGACTTGCGCGAGCAGTACTTC

J: TRBJ1-3
D: .
V: TRBV11-2
size: once
CDR3: CASSLSGRGNTIYF
DNA: TGTGCCAGCAGCTTATCTGGCAGGGGAAACACCATATATTTT

J: TRBJ1-2
D: .
V: TRBV5-1
size: .
CDR3: CASSLGTVNYGYTF
DNA: TGCGCCAGCAGCCTGGGGACCGTTAACTATGGCTACACCTTC

J: TRBJ2-3
D: TRBD1
V: TRBV6-4
size: .
CDR3: CASSPEGAPNTDTQYF
DNA: TGTGCCAGCAGTCCCGAGGGGGCGCCGAACACAGATACGCAGTATTTT

J: TRBJ2-2
D: TRBD1
V: TRBV24-1
size: .
CDR3: CATRGQGGTGELFF
DNA: TGTGCCACCAGGGGACAGGGCGGCACCGGGGAGCTGTTTTTT

J: TRBJ2-3
D: .
V: TRBV28
size: .
CDR3: CASSSRLGTTDTQYF
DNA: TGTGCCAGCAGTTCCAGACTAGGAACTACAGATACGCAGTATTTT

J: TRBJ2-5
D: TRBD1
V: TRBV7-8
size: .
CDR3: CASSSGQGQETQYF
DNA: TGTGCCAGCAGCTCAGGACAGGGGCAAGAGACCCAGTACTTC

J: TRBJ2-3
D: .
V: TRBV4-1
size: .
CDR3: CASSQGWGADTQYF
DNA: TGCGCCAGCAGCCAAGGTTGGGGGGCAGATACGCAGTATTTT

J: TRBJ1-1
D: .
V: TRBV5-1
size: .
CDR3: CASKRGSDTEAFF
DNA: TGCGCCAGCAAGAGAGGGAGTGACACTGAAGCTTTCTTT

J: TRBJ2-2
D: .
V: TRBV7-9
size: once
CDR3: CASSFGGTNTGELFF
DNA: TGTGCCAGCAGCTTTGGGGGGACCAACACCGGGGAGCTGTTTTTT

J: TRBJ2-7
D: .
V: TRBV18
size: .
CDR3: CASSPPGFGDYEQYF
DNA: TGTGCCAGCTCACCACCTGGTTTCGGGGATTACGAGCAGTACTTC

J: TRBJ2-7
D: .
V: TRBV7-2
size: .
CDR3: CASSLEARLTDEQYF
DNA: TGTGCCAGCAGCTTAGAGGCCAGGTTGACGGACGAGCAGTACTTC

J: TRBJ2-1
D: TRBD2
V: TRBV7-9
size: .
CDR3: CASSFSGDEQFF
DNA: TGTGCCAGCAGCTTTAGCGGGGATGAGCAGTTCTTC

J: TRBJ1-4
D: TRBD1
V: TRBV18
size: .
CDR3: CASSQLGTGGSTNEKLFF
DNA: TGTGCCAGCTCACAACTCGGGACAGGGGGCTCAACTAATGAAAAACTGTTTTTT

J: TRBJ2-1
D: .
V: TRBV27
size: .
CDR3: CASSVDRYNEQFF
DNA: TGTGCCAGCAGTGTGGACAGATACAATGAGCAGTTCTTC

J: TRBJ1-6
D: .
V: TRBV28
size: .
CDR3: CASSFYGDNSPLHF
DNA: TGTGCCAGCAGTTTCTACGGGGACAATTCACCCCTCCACTTT

J: TRBJ2-1
D: TRBD1
V: TRBV7-9
size: .
CDR3: CASSLEGQGGNEQFF
DNA: TGTGCCAGCAGCTTAGAAGGACAGGGGGGCAATGAGCAGTTCTTC

J: TRBJ1-2
D: .
V: TRBV28
size: .
CDR3: CASSPSSYGYTF
DNA: TGTGCCAGCAGCCCTAGTTCCTATGGCTACACCTTC

J: TRBJ1-1
D: .
V: TRBV28
size: .
CDR3: CASRWVKGTEAFF
DNA: TGTGCCAGCAGGTGGGTCAAAGGGACCGAAGCTTTCTTT

J: TRBJ1-1
D: .
V: TRBV5-1
size: once
CDR3: CASSQGPGTEAFF
DNA: TGCGCCAGCAGCCAGGGTCCAGGAACTGAAGCTTTCTTT

J: TRBJ2-7
D: .
V: TRBV20-1
size: once
CDR3: CSARSSYEQYF
DNA: TGCAGTGCTAGGTCTAGCTACGAGCAGTACTTC

J: TRBJ1-2
D: TRBD1
V: TRBV7-8
size: .
CDR3: CASSRGQGALTGDGYTF
DNA: TGTGCCAGCAGCCGAGGACAGGGGGCGTTGACGGGGGATGGCTACACCTTC

J: TRBJ1-2
D: TRBD1
V: TRBV27
size: .
CDR3: CASRGTGGLYGYTF
DNA: TGTGCCAGCAGAGGGACAGGGGGGCTCTATGGCTACACCTTC

J: TRBJ2-7
D: TRBD1
V: TRBV9
size: few
CDR3: CASSGQGAHHYEQYF
DNA: TGTGCCAGCAGCGGGCAGGGGGCGCATCACTACGAGCAGTACTTC

J: TRBJ1-3
D: .
V: TRBV6-5
size: .
CDR3: CASSYGGTGNTIYF
DNA: TGTGCCAGCAGTTACGGCGGGACTGGAAACACCATATATTTT

J: TRBJ2-3
D: .
V: TRBV7-9
size: .
CDR3: CASSTRESTDTQYF
DNA: TGTGCCAGCAGCACCCGGGAGAGCACAGATACGCAGTATTTT

J: TRBJ1-1
D: .
V: TRBV4-1
size: once
CDR3: CASSQGYGQMNTEAFF
DNA: TGCGCCAGCAGCCAAGGGTACGGACAGATGAACACTGAAGCTTTCTTT

J: TRBJ2-1
D: TRBD2
V: TRBV7-8
size: .
CDR3: CASTQLAGGQNEQFF
DNA: TGTGCCAGCACCCAGTTAGCGGGGGGGCAGAATGAGCAGTTCTTC

J: TRBJ1-2
D: .
V: TRBV20-1
size: .
CDR3: CSARPVVGYTF
DNA: TGCAGTGCTAGGCCAGTAGTCGGCTACACCTTC

J: TRBJ2-3
D: TRBD2
V: TRBV24-1
size: .
CDR3: CATSLRGGSTDTQYF
DNA: TGTGCCACCAGTCTTCGGGGGGGAAGCACAGATACGCAGTATTTT

J: TRBJ2-3
D: TRBD1
V: TRBV27
size: .
CDR3: CASSLFRTGGTDTQYF
DNA: TGTGCCAGCAGTTTATTCAGGACAGGGGGCACAGATACGCAGTATTTT

J: TRBJ2-3
D: .
V: TRBV7-6
size: .
CDR3: CASSLGSRTDTQYF
DNA: TGTGCCAGCAGCTTAGGGTCCCGGACAGATACGCAGTATTTT

J: TRBJ1-5
D: TRBD1
V: TRBV28
size: .
CDR3: CASSFWGQGGDPPQHF
DNA: TGTGCCAGCAGTTTCTGGGGACAGGGAGGGGACCCGCCCCAGCATTTT

J: TRBJ1-6
D: TRBD1
V: TRBV7-3
size: .
CDR3: CASSSRQGGSVSPLHF
DNA: TGTGCCAGCAGCTCCAGACAGGGGGGGAGTGTTTCACCCCTCCACTTT

J: TRBJ2-7
D: .
V: TRBV6-4
size: once
CDR3: CASSDPLKRTYEQYF
DNA: TGTGCCAGCAGTGACCCCTTGAAGCGGACCTACGAGCAGTACTTC

J: TRBJ2-5
D: TRBD2
V: TRBV3-1/TRBV3-2
size: .
CDR3: CASSQELASGGRETQYF
DNA: TGTGCCAGCAGCCAAGAGTTGGCTAGCGGGGGACGGGAGACCCAGTACTTC

J: TRBJ2-3
D: TRBD2
V: TRBV5-1
size: .
CDR3: CASSLGSSGDSTDTQYF
DNA: TGCGCCAGCAGCTTGGGGTCTAGCGGGGATAGCACAGATACGCAGTATTTT

J: TRBJ1-4
D: TRBD1
V: TRBV28
size: .
CDR3: CASSLGQVPVSEKLFF
DNA: TGTGCCAGCAGTCTAGGACAGGTCCCCGTGTCTGAAAAACTGTTTTTT

J: TRBJ2-7
D: TRBD2
V: TRBV28
size: .
CDR3: CASSQAGGSTYEQYF
DNA: TGTGCCAGCAGTCAAGCGGGGGGATCGACCTACGAGCAGTACTTC